Sequencing of this T cell receptor beta chain was carried out in a study of T cell responses to AZD1222 COVID-19 vaccine (dated by TCRdb to about 2021). At the level of the whole study: A total of roughly 240 trial participants underwent TCR sequencing, of whom around 200 received two doses of AZD1222 and approximately 25 received two doses of the MenACWY control vaccine. Trial participants were enrolled by age into 18-55, 56-69 and 70-plus year subgroups, with 148, 28 and 57 TCR-sequenced participants respectively. Results the study describes overall, beyond this receptor: Vaccine-associated CD4 TCRs spanned the whole spike protein, with dominant responses in regions 160-218 and 743-854. Reportedly, close to half of the unique spike-specific TCRs recognized epitopes lying outside the regions that are mutated in the B.1.351 and B.1.1.7 variants. Participants were mostly white British, with more females than males. The authors suggested clonal diversity may have been underestimated. After two AZD1222 doses, both the breadth and the depth of spike-specific TCRs were significantly higher than at day 0 and than in MenACWY recipients. Conclusions about previously exposed vaccinees are limited because only six or seven AZD1222 recipients were SARS-CoV-2 seropositive at baseline. In the small 56-69-year group, the increase in depth fell short of significance, most likely because of low power. Because no day 14 peak-response samples were available, repertoires were characterized only after the peak T cell response.

The CDR3, cysteine through phenylalanine, is 13 amino acids long. This entry keeps only the CDR3 DNA: 39 bases, framed from base 1. V gives up 6 bases and J gives up 4 bases, and the segment between their germline ends measures 7 bases. From the germline V gene, CDR1 is MDHEN and CDR2 is SYDVKM. The CDR3 regions of human TCRbeta chains were analyzed by immunosequencing. The original methods were these. TCRs in the repertoires were compared against a reference library of SARS-CoV-2-specific TCRs that had been generated with the MIRA antigen-specificity platform. Breadth was defined as the fraction of unique TCRs that were SARS-CoV-2-associated. Depth was defined as the fraction of total T cells that were SARS-CoV-2-associated. Using the MIRA data, each spike-specific TCR was mapped to the spike region that the TCR reacts to and placed in a CD4 or CD8 class. Log10-transformed breadth and depth values were compared by one-way ANOVA with Sidak's multiple comparisons tests. In its TCRdb copy, this immuneACCESS table keeps in-frame sequences only and misses some clones. Where compared with another copy, unresolved V genes explain less than half of these, and the others have no known cause. That table is the source of V, J and clone size, and D and trimming were worked out from the DNA. In all, the sample holds tens of thousands of clones, and roughly 92% of those were seen once. Together, the top ten hold less than 4% of the sample.

Notes on this clone: Its antigen remains unidentified. Base qualities are not recorded, but no much larger clone differs from it by a single base.

The label giving this sample's time point can be read as: about 28 days (+/-7) after the second vaccine dose. AZD1222 recipients with second doses at about 4 weeks or about 12 weeks were pooled, because spike-specific TCR depth and breadth did not differ between schedules. The vaccinee samples were drawn from two UK trials, COV001 and COV002, one of which was a single-blind randomized controlled phase 2/3 trial testing AZD1222 (ChAdOx1 nCoV-19) in healthy adults. Trial participant PBMC samples were collected at day 0 and day 28 after the second dose for TCRbeta chain sequencing. The sample here was peripheral blood, taken 28 days after the second AZD1222 dose. The receptor was derived from an adult who received the AZD1222 COVID-19 vaccine. This receptor chain uses TRBV28 and TRBJ1-6; TRBD1 is possibly the D segment (5 matching bases). This receptor carries the CDR3 CASRQVYNSPLHF. The DNA sequence reads TGTGCCAGCAGACAGGTTTATAATTCACCCCTCCACTTT.